A single sample is the source of the 13 T cell receptor beta chains below, sequenced in a study of T-cell memory formation after mild COVID-19. TCRdb reprocessed the 5' RACE reads with MiXCR, giving one entry per CDR3 protein. Of about 110,000 distinct CDR3 sequences listed, under 15% were seen once; the top ten hold roughly 40%. Sequencing input: PBMCs or a T cell subset sorted from them (not recorded which). The origin of the receptors is a man between 18 and 35 years old who had mild COVID-19 (a few samples of this study predate the infection). Cell type and time point are not known.

This clonotype was observed a few times. The gene calls are TRBV5-1 and TRBJ2-3; no reliable D call. Germline CDR1 is SGHRS and CDR2 is YFSETQ. This CDR3 spans 14 amino acids. V gave up 6 bases and J gave up 4 bases, with 15 bases separating them. Here the CDR3 DNA reads TGCGCCAGCACCCCCTCCGGGCTATCAGATACGCAGTATTTT. This translates into CASTPSGLSDTQYF.

The V gene is TRBV4-3, the J gene TRBJ2-7; 7 bases are shared with TRBD2. Germline assignment: CDR1 LGHNA and CDR2 YSLEER. This CDR3 region has 15 residues. V shed 8 bases and J 0 bases; nucleotides not matched to a gene: 10. CDR3 coding DNA: TGCGCCAGCGGCGGGCTGGGGACTACCTCCTACGAGCAGTACTTC. This codes for CASGGLGTTSYEQYF.

J is TRBJ2-3 and V is TRBV11-2; possible D gene TRBD2, 5 bases. Germline V gene sequence: CDR1 SGHAT, CDR2 FQNNGV. The V gene lost 6 bases and the J gene lost 0 bases, with 10 bases spanning the gap. There are 14 residues in the CDR3. The CDR3 reads CASSPWTSTDTQYF. The DNA for the CDR3 is TGTGCCAGCAGTCCATGGACTAGCACAGATACGCAGTATTTT.

This clonotype was recorded at least ten times. The rearrangement links TRBV29-1 to TRBJ2-7; no firm D call. Germline-derived CDR1 and CDR2 are SQVTM and ANQGSEA. The CDR3 extends over 12 amino acids. V was cut by 3 bases and J by 3 bases, with 9 bases left in between. The CDR3 loop reads CSVELTDYEQYF. The CDR3 nucleotides are TGCAGCGTTGAGTTGACGGACTACGAGCAGTACTTC.

This clonotype was recorded at least ten times. This rearrangement joins TRBV24-1 to TRBJ2-3; D gene unclear. The CDR3 loop spans 15 amino acids. CDR1 and CDR2 from the germline V gene are KGHDR and SFDVKD. The V and J ends lost 4 bases and 1 base respectively, with 11 bases between them. The CDR3 DNA sequence: TGTGCCACCAGTGAGTATGGTGGAGGCACAGATACGCAGTATTTT. This codes for CATSEYGGGTDTQYF.

This clonotype was recorded a few times. This chain connects TRBV7-9 to TRBJ2-1; D is perhaps TRBD2 (6 bases). Germline CDR1 reads SEHNR; CDR2 reads FQNEAQ (reference sequence). Trimming took off 5 bases at V and 4 bases at J, with 18 bases between the two ends. The CDR3 sequence is 16 residues long. CDR3 loop: CASSPGTGKEYNEQFF. CDR3 nucleotides: TGTGCCAGCAGCCCGGGGACTGGCAAAGAATACAATGAGCAGTTCTTC.

The chain has TRBV21-1 and TRBJ2-3; TRBD1 is the table's D call, not checked against the DNA. TRBV21-1 is given as a pseudogene. The CDR3 is made up of 16 amino acids. The CDR3 bases are TGTGCCAGCAGCATAACGACGGACAGGAGCACAGATACGCAGTATTTT. As protein: CASSITTDRSTDTQYF.

The chain carries TRBV4-1 and TRBJ1-4; D remains ambiguous. V shed 1 base and J shed 7 bases, with 13 bases lying between them. CDR3 size: 15 residues. Germline loops: CDR1 MGHRA, CDR2 YSYEKL. The CDR3 DNA reads as TGCGCCAGCAGCCAAGTGATGGGTTTGGCTGAAAAACTGTTTTTT. The encoded protein is CASSQVMGLAEKLFF.

In this sample, this clonotype turned up a few times. The chain couples TRBV27 to TRBJ1-1, with D maybe TRBD1 (5 bases). Per the germline V gene, CDR1 is MNHEY and CDR2 is SMNVEV (reference sequence). Trimming took off 4 bases at V and 0 bases at J, with 12 bases between the two ends. The CDR3 spans 15 residues. The CDR3 here is CASSSGTGLNTEAFF. The CDR3 DNA is TGTGCCAGCAGTTCCGGGACGGGCTTGAACACTGAAGCTTTCTTT.

This clonotype has at least ten counts. V is TRBV24-1 and J is TRBJ2-3; D is possibly TRBD1 (5 bases). Germline V gives CDR1 KGHDR, CDR2 SFDVKD. Trimming stripped 0 bases from V and 3 bases from J, with 15 bases between. The CDR3 is 17 amino acids. Here the CDR3 reads CATSDLQGRDSTDTQYF. The CDR3 region has the DNA TGTGCCACCAGTGATTTGCAGGGCAGGGATAGTACAGATACGCAGTATTTT.

This clonotype was seen a few times. The V call is TRBV4-3, the J call TRBJ1-6, with D perhaps matching TRBD1 (5 bases). Between the trimmed V and J ends, which lost 1 base and 13 bases, there was a span of 11 bases. The germline gives CDR1 LGHNA, CDR2 YSLEER. CDR3 size: 13 residues. The CDR3: CASSQAADSPLHF. For the CDR3, the DNA is TGCGCCAGCAGCCAAGCTGCCGACAGCCCCCTCCACTTT.

The V call is TRBV12-3 or TRBV12-4, the J call TRBJ1-1, with D possibly being TRBD1 (5 bases). The CDR3 sequence is 14 residues long. V was trimmed by 3 bases and J by 1 base, leaving 9 bases between them. The CDR3 bases are TGTGCCAGCAGTTTCGGAACAGGGAACACTGAAGCTTTCTTT. This codes for CASSFGTGNTEAFF.

The V gene is TRBV20-1, the J gene TRBJ2-7; no reliable D call. This CDR3 spans 11 amino acids. The V end lost 0 bases, the J end lost 5 bases, and 5 bases lay between the germline ends. From germline, CDR1 is DFQATT and CDR2 SNEGSKA (reference sequence). This CDR3 reads CSARDENEQYF. CDR3 sequence (DNA): TGCAGTGCTAGAGATGAGAACGAGCAGTACTTC.